The 6 T cell receptor beta chains presented below share a single source sample, sequenced in a study of identical twins. TCRdb re-called the 5' RACE reads with MiXCR, one entry per CDR3 protein. The sample lists roughly 770,000 distinct CDR3 sequences, 18% occurring once. The sample was also linked to a second study, of T cells expressing NK-cell markers.

The sequenced material came from PBMCs. These receptors were obtained from a woman younger than 35 in good health.

The rearrangement uses TRBV5-6 and TRBJ1-4, with TRBD1 matching over 9 bases. This CDR3 is 15 amino acids long. Germline V gives CDR1 SGHDT, CDR2 YYEEEE. Trimming took 0 bases from V and 11 from J; bases not matched to a gene: 8. This chain's CDR3 is CASSLELDRGGKLFF. CDR3 sequence (DNA): TGTGCCAGCAGCTTGGAACTGGACAGGGGAGGGAAACTGTTTTTT. Full variable domain (missing parts from reference TRBV5-6 and TRBJ1-4): DAGVTQSPTHLIKTRGQQVTLRCSPKSGHDTVSWYQQALGQGPQFIFQYYEEEERQRGNFPDRFSGHQFPNYSSELNVNALLLGDSALYLCASSLELDRGGKLFFGSGTQLSVL.

The rearrangement joins TRBV7-8 to TRBJ2-3; tentative D call: TRBD1 (5 bases). Trimming pared 3 bases from V and 8 bases from J, leaving 15 bases between. The germline gives CDR1 SGHVS, CDR2 FQNEAQ. The CDR3 has 14 residues. CDR3 DNA: TGTGCCAGCAGCTTTCAGTCTTTTAGGGGTACGCAGTATTTT. Protein sequence: CASSFQSFRGTQYF.

This clonotype was picked up a small number of times. J is TRBJ2-1 and V is TRBV6-5, with unresolved D. This CDR3 contains 15 residues. Germline CDR1 and CDR2: MNHEY and SVGAGI. V was cut by 2 bases and J by 0 bases, with 8 bases left in between. The CDR3 DNA sequence: TGTGCCAGCAGTTACGGCGGACCCTCCTACAATGAGCAGTTCTTC. Its protein is CASSYGGPSYNEQFF.

The chain carries TRBV6-6 and TRBJ2-5; TRBD1 might be the D (5 bases). The germline V gene encodes CDR1 MNHNY and CDR2 SVGAGI (reference sequence). The ends were cut back, 7 bases at V and 2 bases at J, with 5 bases in the middle. The length of the CDR3 is 11 residues. CDR3 in amino acids: CASTGQETQYF. The CDR3 region has the DNA TGTGCCAGCACAGGGCAAGAGACCCAGTACTTC.

This clonotype was detected a few times. This chain uses TRBV20-1 with TRBJ2-2; 7 bases align to TRBD2. From germline, CDR1 is DFQATT and CDR2 SNEGSKA (reference sequence). The ends lost 0 bases at V and 6 bases at J; junction bases unmatched: 10. The CDR3 is 16 amino acids. The CDR3 sequence is CSARDRRGGPAGELFF. Here the CDR3 DNA reads TGCAGTGCTAGAGATCGCCGGGGAGGGCCGGCCGGGGAGCTGTTTTTT.

In this sample, this clonotype turned up many times. One end of the junction is discordant with germline, which a read error may explain. CDR3 sequence: CASSFWEKGPFF. CDR3 DNA sequence: TGTGCCAGCAGTTTCTGGGAAAAGGGTCCCTTCTTC. This chain links TRBV12-3 or TRBV12-4 with TRBJ1-2; D is undetermined. This CDR3 has 12 amino acids.